This T cell receptor beta chain was retrieved from a study of T-cell memory formation after mild COVID-19. Background on the study: TCR clusters showed largely donor specificity.

TCR alpha and TCR beta cDNA libraries carrying sample barcodes and UMIs came from 5'RACE with constant-segment primers. One entry per CDR3 protein, called by TCRdb with MiXCR from the 5' RACE reads. The sample lists just over 400,000 distinct CDR3 sequences, about 22% occurring once. On this clonotype: What it binds is not known.

This CDR3 contains 14 residues. Looked up from germline, CDR1 is SGHRS and CDR2 is YFSETQ. Trimming pared 1 base from V and 1 base from J, leaving 8 bases between. Whole-study results and caveats: For contracting clones, CD4+ ones sat mainly in CM and EM, CD8+ in EMRA. Pre-infection memory held some responding clones, suggesting pre-existing cross-reactive T cells responded.

The TCR sequence derives from an adult woman who had mild COVID-19 (a few samples of this study predate the infection). Cell type and time point are not known. V and J are TRBV5-1 and TRBJ1-1; D gene ambiguous. Sequenced: PBMCs or a T cell subset sorted from them (not recorded which). The CDR3 coding sequence is TGCGCCAGCAGCTTGTTGTCCAGGAACACTGAAGCTTTCTTT. Protein product: CASSLLSRNTEAFF.